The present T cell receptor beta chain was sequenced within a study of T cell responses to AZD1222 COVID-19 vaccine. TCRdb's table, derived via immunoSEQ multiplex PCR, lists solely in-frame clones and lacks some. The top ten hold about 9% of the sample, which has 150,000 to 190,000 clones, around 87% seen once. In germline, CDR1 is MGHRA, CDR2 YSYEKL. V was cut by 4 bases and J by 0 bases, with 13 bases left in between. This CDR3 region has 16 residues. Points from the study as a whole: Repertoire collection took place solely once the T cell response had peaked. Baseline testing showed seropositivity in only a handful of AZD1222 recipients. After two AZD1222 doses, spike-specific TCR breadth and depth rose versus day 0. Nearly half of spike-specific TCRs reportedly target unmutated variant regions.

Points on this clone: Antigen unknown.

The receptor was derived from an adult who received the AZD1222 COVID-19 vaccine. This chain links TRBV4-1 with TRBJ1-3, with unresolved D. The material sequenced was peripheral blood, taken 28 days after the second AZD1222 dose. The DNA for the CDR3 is TGCGCCAGCAGCCTAGGGCCCCAATCCTCTGGAAACACCATATATTTT. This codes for CASSLGPQSSGNTIYF.